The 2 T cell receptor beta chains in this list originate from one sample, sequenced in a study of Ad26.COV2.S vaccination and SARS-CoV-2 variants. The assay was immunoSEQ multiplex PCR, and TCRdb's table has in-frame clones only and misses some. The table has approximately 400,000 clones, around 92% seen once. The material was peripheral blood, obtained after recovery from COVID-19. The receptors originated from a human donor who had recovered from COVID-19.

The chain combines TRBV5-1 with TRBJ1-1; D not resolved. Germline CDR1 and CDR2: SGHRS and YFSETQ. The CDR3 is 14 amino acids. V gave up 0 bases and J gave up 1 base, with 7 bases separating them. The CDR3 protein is CASSLEIGNTEAFF. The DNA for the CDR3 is TGCGCCAGCAGCTTGGAGATCGGGAACACTGAAGCTTTCTTT.

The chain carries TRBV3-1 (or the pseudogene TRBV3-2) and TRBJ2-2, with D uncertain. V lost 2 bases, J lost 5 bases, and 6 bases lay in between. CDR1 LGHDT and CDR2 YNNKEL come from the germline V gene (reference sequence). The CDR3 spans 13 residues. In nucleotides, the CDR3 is TGTGCCAGCAGCCAATGGAGAACCGGGGAGCTGTTTTTT. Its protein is CASSQWRTGELFF.